This T cell receptor (beta chain) is drawn from a study of molecular identifiers for immune sequencing clone quantification. About the study: The replicates split RNA from around 18,000 or 91,000 naive CD8 cells five ways and sequenced four. Broader study findings: Clones above 20 RNA copies contained over 99% of effector molecules and under 1% of naive molecules.

V lost 1 base and J 13 bases, leaving 14 bases between the germline ends. There are 12 residues in the CDR3. CDR1 and CDR2 (germline): SGHVS, FQNEAQ. TCRdb re-analysed the PCR reads in MiXCR, keeping a single row per CDR3 protein. The top ten hold around 3.9% of the sample, which has 80,000 to 130,000 distinct CDR3 sequences, 36% seen once. Only a few counts were recorded for this clonotype. Its antigen is still unknown. The sequenced sample was naive CD8+ T cells from blood, with Jurkat cell RNA spiked in. Subset reported: FACS-sorted CD8+CD4-CCR7+CD45RA+ naive T cells. This chain links TRBV7-8 with TRBJ2-7, with D hard to call. The receptor's source is a human donor in good health. Some libraries in this study had Jurkat cell RNA spiked in. CDR3 bases: TGTGCCAGCAGCTTAGACGGTGGTCTCAACTACTTC. Translating it yields CASSLDGGLNYF.